These 3 T cell receptor beta chains came from one sample sequenced in a study of shared clonotypes between healthy human individuals. Here immunoSEQ multiplex PCR was the method, and the copy in TCRdb shows in-frame clones only, minus some. The table records approximately 1,500,000 clones, approximately 98% of them present only once. Sample: naive CD4+ T cells sorted from blood. Documented subset: CD45RA+ positively selected. These receptors originate from a man under 40 in good health.

V and J are TRBV19 and TRBJ2-4; no definite D call. Germline V gene lookup returns CDR1 LNHDA and CDR2 SQIVND (reference sequence). The CDR3 extends over 15 amino acids. The V gene lost 0 bases and the J gene lost 6 bases, with 12 bases spanning the gap. The CDR3 sequence is CASSIDHRERNIQYF. The CDR3 DNA reads TGTGCCAGTAGTATAGACCATCGAGAGCGAAACATTCAGTACTTC. Combining the CDR3 with reference TRBV19 and TRBJ2-4 gives the whole variable domain DGGITQSPKYLFRKEGQNVTLSCEQNLNHDAMYWYRQDPGQGLRLIYYSQIVNDFQKGDIAEGYSVSREKKESFPLTVTSAQKNPTAFYLCASSIDHRERNIQYFGAGTRLSVL.

The genes are TRBV11-2 and TRBJ1-4; 7 bases align to TRBD1. This CDR3 spans 12 amino acids. V lost 3 bases and J lost 10; bases outside the gene matches: 2. Germline V gene sequence: CDR1 SGHAT, CDR2 FQNNGV. CDR3 sequence: CASSLQGVKLFF. The CDR3 DNA is TGTGCCAGCAGCTTGCAGGGGGTAAAACTGTTTTTT.

The genes are TRBV7-6 and TRBJ2-1; 10 bases agree with TRBD2. V lost 2 bases to trimming and J lost 4 bases; unmatched junction nucleotides: 2. CDR3 length: 15 residues. In germline, CDR1 is SGHVS, CDR2 FNYEAQ. The CDR3 reads CASSLLAGAYNEQFF. The CDR3 DNA reads as TGTGCCAGCAGCTTACTAGCGGGAGCTTACAATGAGCAGTTCTTC.